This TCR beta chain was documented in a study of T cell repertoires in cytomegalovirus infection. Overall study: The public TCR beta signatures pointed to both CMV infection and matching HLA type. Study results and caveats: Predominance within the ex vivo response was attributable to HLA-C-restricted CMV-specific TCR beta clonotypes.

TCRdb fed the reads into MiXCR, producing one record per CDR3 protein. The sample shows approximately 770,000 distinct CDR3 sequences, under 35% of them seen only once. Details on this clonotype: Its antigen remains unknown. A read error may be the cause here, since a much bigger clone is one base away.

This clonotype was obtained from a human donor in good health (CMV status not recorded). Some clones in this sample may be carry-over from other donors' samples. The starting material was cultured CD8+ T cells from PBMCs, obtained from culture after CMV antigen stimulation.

The CDR3 coding sequence is TGTACCAGCAGCTTATTTTGGGGGCAGGGCACTGAAGCTTTCTTT. This encodes CTSSLFWGQGTEAFF. This chain uses TRBV7-2 with TRBJ1-1, with a tentative D call TRBD1 (6 bases). V shed 2 bases and J shed 4 bases, with 14 bases lying between them. CDR3 length: 15 residues. CDR1 SGHTA and CDR2 FQGNSA come from the germline V gene.